The rows below give T cell receptor beta chains drawn from one sample of a study of identical twins. TCRdb re-called the 5' RACE reads with MiXCR, one entry per CDR3 protein. The data contain about 430,000 distinct CDR3 sequences, 15% to 20% of them singletons. Sequencing used naive T cells sorted from blood. The source is a middle-aged man in good health. Both conserved end residues are part of each CDR3. Fields, in order: clone size, D gene, CDR3 length, J gene, V gene, CDR3 DNA, CDR3 protein. A D gene is named only where the DNA matches it firmly. The listing skips clone size in some rows; elsewhere it reads once, few, many or a size class.

abundance: .
d_gene: .
len: 15
j_gene: TRBJ2-7
v_gene: TRBV18
CDR3nt: TGTGCCAGCTCACCGGGGACCGTAAAGTCCTACGAGCAGTACTTC
CDR3aa: CASSPGTVKSYEQYF

abundance: .
d_gene: .
len: 15
j_gene: TRBJ2-7
v_gene: TRBV7-6
CDR3nt: TGTGCCAGCAGCTTAGTGGGGCAGGGCTCCTACGAGCAGTACTTC
CDR3aa: CASSLVGQGSYEQYF

abundance: .
d_gene: .
len: 10
j_gene: TRBJ2-7
v_gene: TRBV2
CDR3nt: TGTGCCAGCAGTGAAAGGGGAGCCAACTTC
CDR3aa: CASSERGANF

abundance: few
d_gene: .
len: 14
j_gene: TRBJ1-4
v_gene: TRBV29-1
CDR3nt: TGCAGCGTTGAAGTTTCCGGTACTAATGAAAAACTGTTTTTT
CDR3aa: CSVEVSGTNEKLFF

abundance: few
d_gene: .
len: 14
j_gene: TRBJ2-7
v_gene: TRBV5-1
CDR3nt: TGCGCCAGCAGCTTGGGAACTTCCAGGGGCGAGCAGTACTTC
CDR3aa: CASSLGTSRGEQYF

abundance: few
d_gene: TRBD2
len: 15
j_gene: TRBJ2-1
v_gene: TRBV29-1
CDR3nt: TGCAGCGTACCTAGGACTAGCGGGTCTCACAATGAGCAGTTCTTC
CDR3aa: CSVPRTSGSHNEQFF

abundance: few
d_gene: .
len: 15
j_gene: TRBJ2-2
v_gene: TRBV19
CDR3nt: TGTGCCAGTAGTATAGCTTTGGCCAACACCGGGGAGCTGTTTTTT
CDR3aa: CASSIALANTGELFF

abundance: many
d_gene: .
len: 15
j_gene: TRBJ2-2
v_gene: TRBV28
CDR3nt: TGTGCCAGCAGTTTATGGGCGGGGAGCACCGGGGAGCTGTTTTTT
CDR3aa: CASSLWAGSTGELFF

abundance: many
d_gene: .
len: 12
j_gene: TRBJ2-2
v_gene: TRBV10-3
CDR3nt: TGTGCCACCCAAGAGAACACCGGGGAGCTGTTTTTT
CDR3aa: CATQENTGELFF

abundance: .
d_gene: .
len: 13
j_gene: TRBJ2-7
v_gene: TRBV6-1
CDR3nt: TGTGCCAGCAGCGCGGACGGAGGCTATCGGCAGTACTTC
CDR3aa: CASSADGGYRQYF

abundance: many
d_gene: .
len: 10
j_gene: TRBJ1-1
v_gene: TRBV20-1
CDR3nt: TGCAGTGCTAGAGACAGTGAAGCTTTCTTT
CDR3aa: CSARDSEAFF

abundance: .
d_gene: TRBD1
len: 16
j_gene: TRBJ1-1
v_gene: TRBV11-2
CDR3nt: TGTGCCAGCAGCTCGTACAGGGGGCTTGGGGACACTGAAGCTTTCTTT
CDR3aa: CASSSYRGLGDTEAFF

abundance: .
d_gene: .
len: 15
j_gene: TRBJ2-7
v_gene: TRBV11-3
CDR3nt: TGTGCCAGCAGCTTAGGCGGGACAGATGAATACGAGCAGTACTTC
CDR3aa: CASSLGGTDEYEQYF

abundance: .
d_gene: .
len: 17
j_gene: TRBJ2-7
v_gene: TRBV11-2
CDR3nt: TGTGCCAGCAGCCCAGCATCTTGGAGGGGGGACTCCTACGAGCAGTACTTC
CDR3aa: CASSPASWRGDSYEQYF

abundance: few
d_gene: TRBD2
len: 17
j_gene: TRBJ2-7
v_gene: TRBV15
CDR3nt: TGTGCCACCAGCAGAGATCAGGGACTAGCGGTTTCCTACGAGCAGTACTTC
CDR3aa: CATSRDQGLAVSYEQYF

abundance: .
d_gene: .
len: 15
j_gene: TRBJ2-5
v_gene: TRBV7-8
CDR3nt: TGTGCCAGCAGCCCGTCGGATCTAGGGGACGAGACCCAGTACTTC
CDR3aa: CASSPSDLGDETQYF

abundance: many
d_gene: .
len: 13
j_gene: TRBJ2-2
v_gene: TRBV14
CDR3nt: TGTGCCAGCAGCCAATTTAAGTACGGGGAGCTGTTTTTT
CDR3aa: CASSQFKYGELFF

abundance: few
d_gene: TRBD2
len: 13
j_gene: TRBJ2-7
v_gene: TRBV27
CDR3nt: TGTGCCACCCGACTAGCGGGAGGTTACGAGCAGTACTTC
CDR3aa: CATRLAGGYEQYF

abundance: many
d_gene: .
len: 12
j_gene: TRBJ1-1
v_gene: TRBV27
CDR3nt: TGTGCCAGCAAAACGGGGAACACTGAAGCTTTCTTT
CDR3aa: CASKTGNTEAFF

abundance: .
d_gene: .
len: 12
j_gene: TRBJ1-1
v_gene: TRBV29-1
CDR3nt: TGCAGCGTGTGGACAGCGAACACTGAAGCTTTCTTT
CDR3aa: CSVWTANTEAFF

abundance: .
d_gene: .
len: 14
j_gene: TRBJ1-6
v_gene: TRBV27
CDR3nt: TGTGCCAGCAGTGGAACAGGGTATAATTCACCCCTCCACTTT
CDR3aa: CASSGTGYNSPLHF

abundance: many
d_gene: TRBD2
len: 17
j_gene: TRBJ2-1
v_gene: TRBV24-1
CDR3nt: TGTGCCACCAGTGTTCCGGTGGGTAGCGGGATATACAATGAGCAGTTCTTC
CDR3aa: CATSVPVGSGIYNEQFF

abundance: many
d_gene: TRBD2
len: 15
j_gene: TRBJ2-5
v_gene: TRBV7-2
CDR3nt: TGTGCCAGCAGTACATCTAGCGGGAGTCGGGAGACCCAGTACTTC
CDR3aa: CASSTSSGSRETQYF

abundance: .
d_gene: .
len: 13
j_gene: TRBJ2-7
v_gene: TRBV4-2
CDR3nt: TGTGCCAGCAGCCAAGAGGAGGATCGCGAGCAGTACTTC
CDR3aa: CASSQEEDREQYF

abundance: .
d_gene: .
len: 15
j_gene: TRBJ1-2
v_gene: TRBV7-9
CDR3nt: TGTGCCAGCAGCACCCCAAGGGGCAGGAACTATGGCTACACCTTC
CDR3aa: CASSTPRGRNYGYTF

abundance: many
d_gene: .
len: 13
j_gene: TRBJ1-5
v_gene: TRBV20-1
CDR3nt: TGCAGTGCTAGGGATGGTCTAAATCAGCCCCAGCATTTT
CDR3aa: CSARDGLNQPQHF

abundance: .
d_gene: .
len: 14
j_gene: TRBJ2-5
v_gene: TRBV4-1
CDR3nt: TGCGCCAGCAGCCAACATGACCAGCGGGAGACCCAGTACTTC
CDR3aa: CASSQHDQRETQYF

abundance: many
d_gene: TRBD1
len: 13
j_gene: TRBJ1-5
v_gene: TRBV12-3/TRBV12-4
CDR3nt: TGTGCCAGCGCTCCGACAGGGGATCAGCCCCAGCATTTT
CDR3aa: CASAPTGDQPQHF

abundance: many
d_gene: .
len: 15
j_gene: TRBJ2-2
v_gene: TRBV20-1
CDR3nt: TGCAGTGCTAGACCCCCAGGCCCCAACACCGGGGAGCTGTTTTTT
CDR3aa: CSARPPGPNTGELFF

abundance: .
d_gene: TRBD2
len: 17
j_gene: TRBJ2-4
v_gene: TRBV4-3
CDR3nt: TGCGCCAGCAGCCAGGGACCGGGACTAGCGCAGAAAAACATTCAGTACTTC
CDR3aa: CASSQGPGLAQKNIQYF

abundance: many
d_gene: .
len: 17
j_gene: TRBJ2-6
v_gene: TRBV3-1
CDR3nt: TGTGCCAGCAGCCAAGATAACCCGACCTCTGGGGCCAACGTCCTGACTTTC
CDR3aa: CASSQDNPTSGANVLTF

abundance: few
d_gene: .
len: 13
j_gene: TRBJ2-5
v_gene: TRBV28
CDR3nt: TGTGCCAGCAGTACCCCGTCCGAAGAGACCCAGTACTTC
CDR3aa: CASSTPSEETQYF

abundance: many
d_gene: TRBD2
len: 21
j_gene: TRBJ2-1
v_gene: TRBV12-3/TRBV12-4
CDR3nt: TGTGCCAGCAGTTTAGTGAACAGGTTAGCGGGAGGCGGGGGGGCCTACAATGAGCAGTTCTTC
CDR3aa: CASSLVNRLAGGGGAYNEQFF

abundance: many
d_gene: TRBD1
len: 14
j_gene: TRBJ2-1
v_gene: TRBV7-9
CDR3nt: TGTGCCAGCAGCTTAGGCCCGGGACAGGGGTCTGGGTTCTTC
CDR3aa: CASSLGPGQGSGFF

abundance: .
d_gene: .
len: 14
j_gene: TRBJ1-4
v_gene: TRBV20-1
CDR3nt: TGCAGTGCAATACCGGGAGCAACTAATGAAAAACTGTTTTTT
CDR3aa: CSAIPGATNEKLFF

abundance: many
d_gene: .
len: 15
j_gene: TRBJ1-1
v_gene: TRBV6-5
CDR3nt: TGTGCCAGCAGTTATTCCCCTCAGCTGAACACTGAAGCTTTCTTT
CDR3aa: CASSYSPQLNTEAFF

abundance: few
d_gene: .
len: 14
j_gene: TRBJ2-1
v_gene: TRBV5-6
CDR3nt: TGTGCCAGCAGCGGAGGGACCCCTTACAATGAGCAGTTCTTC
CDR3aa: CASSGGTPYNEQFF